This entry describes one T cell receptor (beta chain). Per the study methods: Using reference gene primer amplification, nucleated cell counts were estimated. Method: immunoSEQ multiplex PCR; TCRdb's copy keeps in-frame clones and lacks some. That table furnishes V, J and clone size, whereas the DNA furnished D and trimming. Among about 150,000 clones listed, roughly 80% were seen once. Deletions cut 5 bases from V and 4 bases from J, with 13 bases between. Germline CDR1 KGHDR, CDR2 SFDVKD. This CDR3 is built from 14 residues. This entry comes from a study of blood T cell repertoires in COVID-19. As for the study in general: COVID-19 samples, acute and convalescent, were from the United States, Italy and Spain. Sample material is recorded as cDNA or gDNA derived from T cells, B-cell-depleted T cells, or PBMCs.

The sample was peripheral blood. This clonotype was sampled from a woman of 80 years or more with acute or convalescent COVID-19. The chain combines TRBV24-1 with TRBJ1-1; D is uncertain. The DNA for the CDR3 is TGTGCCACCAGTGGGTTGGCTGATCCCACTGAAGCTTTCTTT. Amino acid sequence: CATSGLADPTEAFF.